This T cell receptor (beta chain) was identified during a study of blood T cell repertoires in COVID-19. Study overall: Spain, Italy and the United States supplied samples that represented acute and convalescent COVID-19.

Using immunoSEQ multiplex PCR, the repertoire was profiled, and TCRdb retains in-frame clones only, with some absent. The sample carries about half a million clones, less than 90% recorded once. The study drew participants aged about 18 to 89 years from 24 US areas. This CDR3 contains 16 residues. Germline loops: CDR1 LGHNT, CDR2 FRNRAP. Trimming took off 1 base at V and 4 bases at J, with 16 bases between the two ends. The sequencing input was PBMCs or T cells enriched from blood (not recorded which). This rearrangement joins TRBV12-5 to TRBJ1-2; D perhaps matches TRBD1 (5 bases). This sequence originates from a woman in her fifties or sixties who had recovered from COVID-19. CDR3 DNA sequence: TGTGCTAGTGGTTTGGCAGGCCCCCAGGGCTCCTATGGCTACACCTTC. Translation: CASGLAGPQGSYGYTF. Full variable domain (rest looked up from reference TRBV12-5 and TRBJ1-2): DARVTQTPRHKVTEMGQEVTMRCQPILGHNTVFWYRQTMMQGLELLAYFRNRAPLDDSGMPKDRFSAEMPDATLATLKIQPSEPRDSAVYFCASGLAGPQGSYGYTFGSGTRLTVV.